The 10 T cell receptor beta chains below all came from one sample that was sequenced in a study of response to subunit inactivated influenza vaccine. TCRdb re-called the RT-PCR reads with MiXCR, one entry per CDR3 protein. This sample has about 830,000 distinct CDR3 sequences; under 20% occur once, and the top ten carry roughly 11%. This material consisted of PBMCs from blood, taken roughly 5 days after vaccination. Receptors originate from a man between 45 and 60 years old who received an inactivated influenza vaccine.

CDR3 nucleotide sequence: TGCAGTGCTAGTGACAGGGTCGTGACAGATACGCAGTATTTT. Protein sequence: CSASDRVVTDTQYF. The chain is built from TRBV20-1 and TRBJ2-3; 7 nucleotides agree with TRBD1. CDR3 length: 14 residues. Germline-derived CDR1 and CDR2 are DFQATT and SNEGSKA (reference sequence). V shed 3 bases and J 3 bases; nucleotides not matched to a gene: 6.

The chain combines TRBV4-3 with TRBJ2-6; D may be TRBD2 (6 bases). Looked up from germline, CDR1 is LGHNA and CDR2 is YSLEER. This CDR3 contains 17 residues. Trimming removed 4 bases from V and 0 bases from J, with 13 bases in between. The CDR3 coding sequence is TGCGCCAGCAGCCCCCCTGGAGCGGGCTCTGGGGCCAACGTCCTGACTTTC. This gives the protein CASSPPGAGSGANVLTF.

This clonotype has just a few counts. CDR3 protein: CAWSDDYEQYF. The CDR3 region has the DNA TGTGCCTGGAGTGATGACTACGAGCAGTACTTC. The chain combines TRBV30 with TRBJ2-7; D remains unclear. With 1 base removed from V and 3 bases from J, the gap between germline ends came to 4 bases. Per the germline V gene, CDR1 is GTSNPN and CDR2 is SVGIG (reference sequence). The CDR3 covers 11 residues. Complete variable domain (other parts from reference TRBV30 and TRBJ2-7): SQTIHQWPATLVQPVGSPLSLECTVEGTSNPNLYWYRQAAGRGLQLLFYSVGIGQISSEVPQNLSASRPQDRQFILSSKKLLLSDSGFYLCAWSDDYEQYFGPGTRLTVT.

This chain links TRBV4-2 with TRBJ1-5; D not resolved. V shed 0 bases and J shed 2 bases, with 11 bases lying between them. This CDR3 contains 16 residues. Germline CDR1 is LGHNA and CDR2 is YNFKEQ. The CDR3 DNA follows: TGTGCCAGCAGCCAAGAAGGTACTGGGGGCAATCAGCCCCAGCATTTT. Amino acid sequence: CASSQEGTGGNQPQHF.

The chain joins TRBV24-1 to TRBJ2-3; D uncertain. The germline V and J ends were trimmed by 1 base and 6 bases, with 13 bases remaining between them. The CDR3 covers 15 residues. The germline V gene has CDR1 KGHDR and CDR2 SFDVKD. The CDR3 protein is CATSDFGYGIDTQYF. The CDR3 region has the DNA TGTGCCACCAGTGATTTCGGGTACGGCATCGATACGCAGTATTTT.

The rearrangement joins TRBV20-1 to TRBJ2-7, with 7 bases that match TRBD2. CDR3 length: 14 amino acids. Germline V gene data show CDR1 as DFQATT and CDR2 as SNEGSKA (reference sequence). J was trimmed by 1 base and V by 2 bases; bases with no gene match: 5. The CDR3 reads CSARMREWSYEQYF. In DNA form, the CDR3 reads TGCAGTGCTAGAATGCGGGAGTGGTCCTACGAGCAGTACTTC.

This clonotype was detected only a few times. The V call is TRBV4-3, the J call TRBJ2-1; D not resolved. Germline assignment: CDR1 LGHNA and CDR2 YSLEER. This CDR3 has 13 amino acids. The V end lost 0 bases, the J end lost 3 bases, and 3 bases lay between the germline ends. This CDR3 is CASSQDLYNEQFF. For the CDR3, the DNA is TGCGCCAGCAGCCAAGATCTCTACAATGAGCAGTTCTTC.

V and J are TRBV11-2 and TRBJ1-4; 11 bases line up with TRBD1. The CDR3 contains 15 residues. Germline values: CDR1 SGHAT, CDR2 FQNNGV. The V segment lost 3 bases and the J segment 8 bases; nucleotides outside the gene matches: 5. This CDR3 reads CASSFGTGGSEKLFF. DNA of the CDR3: TGTGCCAGCAGCTTCGGGACAGGGGGGAGCGAAAAACTGTTTTTT.

This clonotype was found once. The chain joins TRBV5-1 to TRBJ1-4; D remains ambiguous. CDR1 and CDR2 from the germline V gene are SGHRS and YFSETQ. This CDR3 region has 14 residues. V was pared by 2 bases and J by 7 bases, with 12 bases between. CDR3 amino acids: CASSLRGSGEKLFF. The CDR3 nucleotides read TGCGCCAGCAGCTTACGAGGAAGCGGTGAAAAACTGTTTTTT.

The chain combines TRBV29-1 with TRBJ2-5; D is unresolved. Germline lookup yields CDR1 SQVTM and CDR2 ANQGSEA. The CDR3 covers 8 residues. V lost 4 bases and J lost 8, with 2 bases in between. The CDR3 protein is CSVVTQYF. For the CDR3, the DNA is TGCAGCGTTGTTACCCAGTACTTC.